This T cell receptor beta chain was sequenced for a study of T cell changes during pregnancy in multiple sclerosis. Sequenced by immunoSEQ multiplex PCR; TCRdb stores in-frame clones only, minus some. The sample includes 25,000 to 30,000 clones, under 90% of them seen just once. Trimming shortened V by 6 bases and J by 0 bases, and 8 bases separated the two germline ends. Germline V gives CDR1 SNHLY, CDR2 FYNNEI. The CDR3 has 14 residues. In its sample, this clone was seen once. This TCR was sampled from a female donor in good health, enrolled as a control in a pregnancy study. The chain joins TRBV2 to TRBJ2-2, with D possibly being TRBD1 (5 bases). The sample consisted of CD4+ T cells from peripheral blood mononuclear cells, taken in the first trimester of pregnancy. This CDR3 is CASRRTTNTGELFF. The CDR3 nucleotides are TGTGCCAGCAGAAGGACAACGAACACCGGGGAGCTGTTTTTT.